This T cell receptor (beta chain) originates from a study of CD8+ T cells in alopecia areata. Study background: For treated patients, severity scores reflected the percentage of scalp area affected.

This sample's treatment: oral pan-JAK inhibitor, 5-10 mg twice daily. Investigators isolated RNA and reverse transcribed it into cDNA to act as the sequencing template. The table came from immunoSEQ multiplex PCR; TCRdb's copy has only in-frame clones and leaves some out. The table has about 190,000 clones, 45% to 75% seen once. The CDR3 has 12 residues. V shed 1 base and J shed 8 bases, with 11 bases lying between them. The germline gives CDR1 GTSNPN, CDR2 SVGIG (reference sequence). In its sample, this clone was seen once. The chain couples TRBV30 to TRBJ1-2; no reliable D call. This TCR was sampled from a human donor with alopecia areata. The specimen comprised CD4+ T cells sorted from blood, sampled at week 4, from a patient treated with tofacitinib. The CDR3 loop is CAWSEVAKGYTF. Here the CDR3 DNA reads TGTGCCTGGAGTGAGGTTGCTAAGGGCTACACCTTC.